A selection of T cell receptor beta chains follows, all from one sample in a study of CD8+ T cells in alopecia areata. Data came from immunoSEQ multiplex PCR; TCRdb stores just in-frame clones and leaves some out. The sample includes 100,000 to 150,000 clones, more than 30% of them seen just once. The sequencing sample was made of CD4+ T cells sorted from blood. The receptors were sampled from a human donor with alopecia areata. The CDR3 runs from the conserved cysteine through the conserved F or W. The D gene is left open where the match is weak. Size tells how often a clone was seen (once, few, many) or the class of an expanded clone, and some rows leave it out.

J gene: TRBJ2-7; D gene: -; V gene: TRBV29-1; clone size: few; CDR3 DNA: TGCAGCGTTGCGGGTCGGAACAGCAACGAGCAGTACTTC; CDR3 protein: CSVAGRNSNEQYF
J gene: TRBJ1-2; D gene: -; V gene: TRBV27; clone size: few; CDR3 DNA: TGTGCCAGCAGCCGGATCCCGGACAGCTATGGCTACACCTTC; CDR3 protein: CASSRIPDSYGYTF
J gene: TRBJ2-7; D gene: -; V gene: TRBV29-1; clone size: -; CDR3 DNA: TGCAGCGGGACCCGAGGACTGGGCGAGCAGTACTTC; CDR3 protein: CSGTRGLGEQYF
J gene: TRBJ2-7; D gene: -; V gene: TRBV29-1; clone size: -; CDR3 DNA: TGCAGCGTTGCCGGGCTTTCCTACGAGCAGTACTTC; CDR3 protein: CSVAGLSYEQYF
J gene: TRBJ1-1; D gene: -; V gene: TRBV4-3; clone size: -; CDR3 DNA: TGCGCCAGCAGCCCCATGTGGTTGAACACTGAAGCTTTCTTT; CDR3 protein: CASSPMWLNTEAFF
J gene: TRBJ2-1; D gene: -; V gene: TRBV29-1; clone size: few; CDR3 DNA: TGCAGCGTTGAGAGGGGGAGCTCCTACAATGAGCAGTTCTTC; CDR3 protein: CSVERGSSYNEQFF
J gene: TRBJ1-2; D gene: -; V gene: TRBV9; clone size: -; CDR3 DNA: TGTGCCAGCAGCACTAGGACGCAGAGGGTCACCTTC; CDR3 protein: CASSTRTQRVTF
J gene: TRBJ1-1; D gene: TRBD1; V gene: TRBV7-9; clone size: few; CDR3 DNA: TGTGCCAGCAGCTTGGGGACAGGGGCGTTTGCTTTCTTT; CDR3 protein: CASSLGTGAFAFF
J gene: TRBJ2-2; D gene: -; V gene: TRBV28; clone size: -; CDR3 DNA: TGTGCCAGCAGTCGCGGCCCCGGAGTGGGGGCCGGGGAGCTGTTTTTT; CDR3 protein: CASSRGPGVGAGELFF
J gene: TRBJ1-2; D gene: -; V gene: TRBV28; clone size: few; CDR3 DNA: TGTGCCAGCACGGCCGCCGCTAACTATGGCTACACCTTC; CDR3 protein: CASTAAANYGYTF
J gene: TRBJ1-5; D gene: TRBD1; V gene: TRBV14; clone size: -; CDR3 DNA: TGTGCCAGCAGCCCCCGGACAGGAAAGAGCAATCAGCCCCAGCATTTT; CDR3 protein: CASSPRTGKSNQPQHF
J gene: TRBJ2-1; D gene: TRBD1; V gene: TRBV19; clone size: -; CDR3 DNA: TGTGCCAGTAGTTTGCCCGGGACAGGGGGCGGCGAGCAGTTCTTC; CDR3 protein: CASSLPGTGGGEQFF
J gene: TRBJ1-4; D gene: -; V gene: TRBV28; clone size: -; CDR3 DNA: TGTGCCAGCAGTTTGATCCTCGGAAATGAAAAACTGTTTTTT; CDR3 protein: CASSLILGNEKLFF
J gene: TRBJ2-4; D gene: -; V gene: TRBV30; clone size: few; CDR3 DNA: TGTGCCTGGAAAGGATGGCGGGTAGAAAACATTCAGTACTTC; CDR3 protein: CAWKGWRVENIQYF
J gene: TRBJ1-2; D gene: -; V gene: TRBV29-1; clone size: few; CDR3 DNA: TGCAGCGTTGAAGATAGGGGGGAGAGCTATGGCTACACCTTC; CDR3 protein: CSVEDRGESYGYTF
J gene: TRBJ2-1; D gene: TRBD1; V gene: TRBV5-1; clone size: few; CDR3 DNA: TGCGCCAGCAGCCTCCCGGGACAGGCCAATGAGCAGTTCTTC; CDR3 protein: CASSLPGQANEQFF
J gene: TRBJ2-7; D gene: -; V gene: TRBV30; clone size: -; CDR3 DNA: TGTGCCTGGAGCCCAACTGGTTACGAGCAGTACTTC; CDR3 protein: CAWSPTGYEQYF
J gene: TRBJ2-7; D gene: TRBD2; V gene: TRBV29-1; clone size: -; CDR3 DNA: TGCAGCGTAAGGACTAGCGGGAGTCACGGGCAGTACTTC; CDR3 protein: CSVRTSGSHGQYF
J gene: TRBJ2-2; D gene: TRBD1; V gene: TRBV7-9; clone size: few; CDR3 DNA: TGTGCCAGCAGCACAGCCGACAGGGTGAACACCGGGGAGCTGTTTTTT; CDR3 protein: CASSTADRVNTGELFF
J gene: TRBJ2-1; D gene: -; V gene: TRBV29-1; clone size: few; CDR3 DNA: TGCAGCGTTGGGGCGCCGGAGCCCGATGAGCAGTTCTTC; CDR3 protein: CSVGAPEPDEQFF
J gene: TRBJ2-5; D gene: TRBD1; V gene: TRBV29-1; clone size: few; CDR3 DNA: TGCGCCGGGACAGCTAGTCAAGGGGAGACCCAGTACTTC; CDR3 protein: CAGTASQGETQYF
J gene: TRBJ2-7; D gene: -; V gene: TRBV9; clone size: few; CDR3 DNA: TGTGCCAGCAGCTCCACATGGGGGGTCCCCTACGAGCAGTACTTC; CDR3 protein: CASSSTWGVPYEQYF
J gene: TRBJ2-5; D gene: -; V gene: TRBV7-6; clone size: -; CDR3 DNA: TGTGCCAGCAGCCCGGGGCCACAAGAGACCCAGTACTTC; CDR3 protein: CASSPGPQETQYF
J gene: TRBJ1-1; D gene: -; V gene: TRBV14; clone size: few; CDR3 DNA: TGTGCCAGCAGCCAAGAAGATGTGTGGACTGAAGCTTTCTTT; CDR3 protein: CASSQEDVWTEAFF
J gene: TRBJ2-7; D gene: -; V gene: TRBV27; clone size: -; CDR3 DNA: TGTGCCAGCAGTTTGGCAGACGAAGCCTACGAGCAGTACTTC; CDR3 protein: CASSLADEAYEQYF
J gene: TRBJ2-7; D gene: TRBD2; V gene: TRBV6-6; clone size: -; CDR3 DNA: TGTGCCAGCAAGCGGGAGGGTGTTTACGAGCAGTACTTC; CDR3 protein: CASKREGVYEQYF
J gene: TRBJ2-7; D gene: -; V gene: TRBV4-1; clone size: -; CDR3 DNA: TGCGCCAGCAGCCAACGGTTTACGGACGAGCAGTACTTC; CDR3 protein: CASSQRFTDEQYF
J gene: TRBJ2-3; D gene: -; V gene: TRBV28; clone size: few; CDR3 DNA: TGTGCCAGCAGTTTAGAGTTTCGAGGTGCGCAGTATTTT; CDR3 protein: CASSLEFRGAQYF
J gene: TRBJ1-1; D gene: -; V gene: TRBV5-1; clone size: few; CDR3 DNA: TGCGCCAGCAGCTCCACGGGACAAGAGAACACTGAAGCTTTCTTT; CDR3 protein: CASSSTGQENTEAFF
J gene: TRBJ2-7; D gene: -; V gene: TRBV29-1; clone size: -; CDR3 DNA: TGCAGCGTTGAAGTCGGGACCGGGACATACTCCTACGAGCAGTACTTC; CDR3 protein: CSVEVGTGTYSYEQYF
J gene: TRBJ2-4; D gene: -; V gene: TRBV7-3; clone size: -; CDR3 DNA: TGTGCCAGCAGCTTAACGGACTCAGGGGACAAAAACATTCAGTACTTC; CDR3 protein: CASSLTDSGDKNIQYF
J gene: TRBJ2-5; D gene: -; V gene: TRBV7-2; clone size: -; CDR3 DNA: TGTGCCAGCAGCTTAGGGCCAGGGAGAAAGACCCAGTACTTC; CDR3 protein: CASSLGPGRKTQYF
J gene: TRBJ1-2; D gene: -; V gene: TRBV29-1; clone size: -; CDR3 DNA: TGCAGCGTTGTTGGTGGGTTTCCCTCTAACTATGGCTACACCTTC; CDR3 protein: CSVVGGFPSNYGYTF
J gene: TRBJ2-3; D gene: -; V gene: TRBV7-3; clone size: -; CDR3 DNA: TGTGCCAGCAGCTCCTCAGTGGGCACAGATACGCAGTATTTT; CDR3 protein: CASSSSVGTDTQYF
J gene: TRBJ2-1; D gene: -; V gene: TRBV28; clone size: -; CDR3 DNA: TGTGCCAGCAGACCCAGGCCTGGGGGGCAGTTCTTC; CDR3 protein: CASRPRPGGQFF
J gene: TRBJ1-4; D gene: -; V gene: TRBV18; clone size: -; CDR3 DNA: TGTGCCAGCTCACCCGCCACTGACGAAAAACTGTTTTTT; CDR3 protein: CASSPATDEKLFF
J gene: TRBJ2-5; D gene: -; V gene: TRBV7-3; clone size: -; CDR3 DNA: TGTGCCAGCAGCTTAAACGGTAGGGTCTTCCAAGAGACCCAGTACTTC; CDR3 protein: CASSLNGRVFQETQYF
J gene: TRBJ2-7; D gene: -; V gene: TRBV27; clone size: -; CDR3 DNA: TGTGCCAGCAGTCGCCACTGGGTCGGGGACGAGCAGTACTTC; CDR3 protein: CASSRHWVGDEQYF
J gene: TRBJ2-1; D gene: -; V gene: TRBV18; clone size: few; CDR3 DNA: TGTGCCAGCTCACCACCTCTCAATGAGCAGTTCTTC; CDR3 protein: CASSPPLNEQFF
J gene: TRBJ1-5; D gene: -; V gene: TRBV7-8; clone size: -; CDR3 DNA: TGTGCCAGCAGCTTAGGTTACAGGGCTCAGCCCCAGCATTTT; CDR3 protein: CASSLGYRAQPQHF
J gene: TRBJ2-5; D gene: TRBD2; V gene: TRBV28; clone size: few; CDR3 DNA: TGTGCCAGCAGTTTATATCTAGCGGGGGAAGAGACCCAGTACTTC; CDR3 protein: CASSLYLAGEETQYF
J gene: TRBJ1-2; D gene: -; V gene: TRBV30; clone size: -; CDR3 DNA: TGTGCCTGGAGTGTAACAGGGAGGGGGACAAATGGCTACACCTTC; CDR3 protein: CAWSVTGRGTNGYTF
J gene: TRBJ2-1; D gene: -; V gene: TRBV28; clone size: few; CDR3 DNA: TGTGCCAGCAGTTTAGGCGGGTTGAGCTCCTACAATGAGCAGTTCTTC; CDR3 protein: CASSLGGLSSYNEQFF
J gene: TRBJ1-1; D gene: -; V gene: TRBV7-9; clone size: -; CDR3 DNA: TGTGCCAGCAGCCGATGGGATAGGGACGCTGAAGCTTTCTTT; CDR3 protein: CASSRWDRDAEAFF
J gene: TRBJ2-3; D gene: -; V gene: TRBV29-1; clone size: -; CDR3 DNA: TGCAGCGTTGATTCTGGAGTCTCAGATACGCAGTATTTT; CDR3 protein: CSVDSGVSDTQYF